This entry lists 18 T cell receptor beta chains sequenced from one sample in a study of shared clonotypes between healthy human individuals. TCRdb keeps only in-frame clones here, not all; method: immunoSEQ multiplex PCR. This table has 2 million to 2.5 million clones, around 95% appearing once. The sequenced sample was naive CD4+ T cells sorted from blood. This sample's subset: CD45RA+ positively selected. All receptors come from a man younger than 30 in good health.

The genes are TRBV19 and TRBJ1-2; D uncertain. V was trimmed by 3 bases and J by 5 bases, leaving 13 bases between them. This CDR3 region has 14 residues. Germline-derived CDR1 and CDR2 are LNHDA and SQIVND (reference sequence). The DNA for the CDR3 is TGTGCCAGTAGTATTAATTACGGAGGATATGGCTACACCTTC. This encodes CASSINYGGYGYTF.

The rearrangement uses TRBV6-6 and TRBJ2-5; D is undetermined. The CDR3 sequence is 13 residues long. The V gene lost 6 bases and the J gene lost 5 bases, with 13 bases spanning the gap. Germline V gene sequence: CDR1 MNHNY, CDR2 SVGAGI (reference sequence). The CDR3 DNA reads TGTGCCAGCAGCTCCCTTGGTGGGGAGACCCAGTACTTC. Protein product: CASSSLGGETQYF.

The chain combines TRBV5-1 with TRBJ2-1; D gene uncertain. The germline V gene encodes CDR1 SGHRS and CDR2 YFSETQ. There are 14 residues in the CDR3. The V end was cut by 3 bases, the J end by 9 bases, with 16 bases between. CDR3 sequence (DNA): TGCGCCAGCAGCTCTCGTAGCCAAGTCGGTGAGCAGTTCTTC. Its translation is CASSSRSQVGEQFF.

This sequence joins TRBV5-1 and TRBJ2-3, with D hard to call. Trimming took off 4 bases at V and 0 bases at J, with 12 bases between the two ends. Germline loops: CDR1 SGHRS, CDR2 YFSETQ. This CDR3 spans 15 amino acids. The CDR3 DNA reads TGCGCCAGCAGCCTCTACGCACAGAGCACAGATACGCAGTATTTT. This gives the protein CASSLYAQSTDTQYF.

The rearrangement uses TRBV2 and TRBJ2-7; 11 positions match TRBD1. The germline V gene has CDR1 SNHLY and CDR2 FYNNEI. The trim removed 10 bases at V and 0 bases at J, leaving 8 bases unmatched. The CDR3 spans 15 residues. CDR3 protein: CATRPGTGGSYEQYF. The CDR3 DNA sequence: TGTGCCACCCGCCCTGGGACAGGGGGCTCCTACGAGCAGTACTTC.

The CDR3 loop is CASSVRGYAGGSGNQPQHF. The CDR3 bases are TGTGCCAGCAGTGTACGGGGCTATGCAGGGGGCAGCGGCAATCAGCCCCAGCATTTT. V gene TRBV6-1 combines with J gene TRBJ1-5; 8 positions match TRBD1. J was trimmed by 2 bases and V by 4 bases; bases with no gene match: 16. Germline V CDR1 and CDR2: MNHNS, SASEGT. The CDR3 has 19 amino acids.

The rearrangement uses TRBV21-1 and TRBJ1-2. TRBV21-1 is a pseudogene locus. The CDR3 is made up of 16 amino acids. The DNA of the CDR3 is TGTGCCAGCAGCGGCGGGGAGGCGGAGTCTAACTATGGCTACACCTTC. This codes for CASSGGEAESNYGYTF.

The chain uses TRBV5-1 and TRBJ1-5; D remains ambiguous. Per the germline V gene, CDR1 is SGHRS and CDR2 is YFSETQ. This CDR3 is 16 amino acids long. Trimming stripped 0 bases from V and 1 base from J, with 11 bases between. The CDR3 bases are TGCGCCAGCAGCTTGGGTCAAGGTATAAGCAATCAGCCCCAGCATTTT. This sequence encodes CASSLGQGISNQPQHF.

Concerning this clone itself: This sample includes further DNA sequences coding for the same CDR3. This rearrangement joins TRBV18 to TRBJ1-2; TRBD1 aligns across 7 bases. The germline gives CDR1 KGHSH, CDR2 LQKENI. The CDR3 loop spans 14 amino acids. The V segment lost 3 bases and the J segment 4 bases; nucleotides outside the gene matches: 5. The CDR3 DNA reads TGTGCCAGCTCACCCCCAGGGGGTTTCTATGGCTACACCTTC. It specifies CASSPPGGFYGYTF.

This clone was detected only once. V gene TRBV7-9 combines with J gene TRBJ2-7, with D perhaps TRBD2 (6 bases). Germline lookup yields CDR1 SEHNR and CDR2 FQNEAQ (reference sequence). Deletions cut 7 bases from V and 2 bases from J, with 18 bases between. CDR3 length equals 15 residues. The CDR3 sequence is CASMEGTTAAYEQYF. CDR3 nucleotide sequence: TGTGCCAGCATGGAGGGGACGACAGCAGCCTACGAGCAGTACTTC.

This chain joins TRBV5-4 and TRBJ1-4; 7 bases line up with TRBD1. CDR1 is SGHNT, CDR2 YYREEE, per germline (reference sequence). The CDR3 runs 16 residues. The V segment lost 4 bases and the J segment 3 bases; nucleotides outside the gene matches: 9. The CDR3 protein is CASSITGVGANEKLFF. CDR3 nucleotide sequence: TGTGCCAGCAGCATCACAGGGGTCGGGGCTAATGAAAAACTGTTTTTT.

For this clone: One end of the junction is discordant with germline, which a read error may explain. V usage is TRBV7-7 and J usage is TRBJ2-1, with TRBD2 matching 7 bases. The V gene's germline CDR1 is SSHAT and CDR2 FNYEAQ (reference sequence). The CDR3 consists of 16 residues. CDR3 sequence reads: CASSLGSSGGYNEQFF. CDR3 nucleotides: TGTGCTAGCAGCTTAGGGTCTAGCGGAGGATACAATGAGCAGTTCTTC.

The chain has TRBV2 and TRBJ1-5; no definite D call. The CDR3 is made up of 14 amino acids. V lost 4 bases and J lost 4, with 11 bases in between. The germline CDR1 and CDR2 sequences are SNHLY and FYNNEI. CDR3 loop: CASSANAGNQPQHF. For the CDR3, the DNA is TGTGCCAGCAGTGCGAACGCGGGGAATCAGCCCCAGCATTTT.

The chain joins TRBV30 to TRBJ2-3, with D possibly matching TRBD1 (6 bases). The germline CDR1 and CDR2 sequences are GTSNPN and SVGIG (reference sequence). The CDR3 extends over 14 amino acids. The V gene lost 3 bases and the J gene lost 2 bases, with 12 bases spanning the gap. The CDR3 sequence: CAWRRTVFTDTQYF. In DNA, the CDR3 is TGTGCCTGGAGACGGACAGTCTTCACAGATACGCAGTATTTT.

As to this clone: At one boundary the junction diverges from the germline segment, which might be a read error. The chain is built from TRBV7-7 and TRBJ2-1, with 14 bases lining up with TRBD2. The germline gives CDR1 SSHAT, CDR2 FNYEAQ (reference sequence). The CDR3 is 15 amino acids. CDR3 bases: TGTGCTAGCAGCCCAGGACTAGCGGGGGGCAATGAGCAGTTCTTC. Translated: CASSPGLAGGNEQFF.

The chain is built from TRBV12-5 and TRBJ1-6; possible D gene TRBD1, 6 bases. The CDR3 length is 17 residues. Looked up from germline, CDR1 is LGHNT and CDR2 is FRNRAP. The V and J ends lost 0 bases and 7 bases respectively, with 16 bases between them. The CDR3 DNA reads TGTGCTAGTGGTTTGGTACTAGGGGGATCGAGGAATTCACCCCTCCACTTT. Its protein product is CASGLVLGGSRNSPLHF.

The chain has TRBV30 and TRBJ1-5; no clear D gene. The CDR3 has 19 amino acids. CDR1 and CDR2 (germline): GTSNPN, SVGIG (reference sequence). Trimming stripped 0 bases from V and 0 bases from J, with 21 bases between. The CDR3 DNA follows: TGTGCCTGGAGTGTAATCCCGAAGGTCCGGGGATATAGCAATCAGCCCCAGCATTTT. As protein: CAWSVIPKVRGYSNQPQHF.

The chain recombines TRBV4-3 with TRBJ2-7, with D possibly being TRBD1 (6 bases). This CDR3 comprises 15 residues. Between the trimmed V and J ends, which lost 0 bases and 3 bases, there was a span of 12 bases. CDR1 and CDR2 (germline): LGHNA, YSLEER. DNA of the CDR3: TGCGCCAGCAGCCAAGATTTGGGACAACGCTACGAGCAGTACTTC. This encodes CASSQDLGQRYEQYF.